A selection of T cell receptor beta chains follows, all from one sample in a study of Graves' ophthalmopathy and Graves' hyperthyroidism. TCRdb processed the multiplex PCR reads anew with MiXCR; each CDR3 protein has one entry. The sample carries some 750,000 distinct CDR3 sequences, approximately 40% recorded once. Sequenced sample: peripheral blood. These receptors were taken from an adult man with Graves' ophthalmopathy. The CDR3 runs from the conserved cysteine through the conserved F or W. The order of the fields is V gene, clone size, J gene, CDR3 length, D gene, CDR3 DNA, CDR3 protein. A D gene is named only where the DNA matches it firmly. Some rows mark clone size as missing; the rest say once, few, many or name a class of expanded clone.

v_gene: TRBV2; abundance: -; j_gene: TRBJ2-7; len: 13; d_gene: -; CDR3nt: TGTGCCAGCAGCCAAGATCGATCGGGGGAGCAGTACTTC; CDR3aa: CASSQDRSGEQYF
v_gene: TRBV7-9; abundance: few; j_gene: TRBJ2-7; len: 14; d_gene: TRBD2; CDR3nt: TGTGCCAGCAGCTTCGAGGGAGGGCCAGACGAGCAGTACTTC; CDR3aa: CASSFEGGPDEQYF
v_gene: TRBV25-1; abundance: -; j_gene: TRBJ2-2; len: 14; d_gene: TRBD1; CDR3nt: TGTGCCAGCTGGAGACAGGGGAACACCGGGGAGCTGTTTTTT; CDR3aa: CASWRQGNTGELFF
v_gene: TRBV3-1; abundance: -; j_gene: TRBJ1-2; len: 15; d_gene: TRBD1; CDR3nt: TGTGCCAGCACCAATAAGGGGACAGGCGGCTATGGCTACACCTTC; CDR3aa: CASTNKGTGGYGYTF
v_gene: TRBV29-1; abundance: -; j_gene: TRBJ1-1; len: 13; d_gene: -; CDR3nt: TGCAGCGTTGTCGGGTTAGGGGACACTGAAGCTTTCTTT; CDR3aa: CSVVGLGDTEAFF
v_gene: TRBV7-9; abundance: many; j_gene: TRBJ2-7; len: 12; d_gene: TRBD1; CDR3nt: TGTGCCAGCACCCAAGACAGGGGCGAGCAGTACTTC; CDR3aa: CASTQDRGEQYF
v_gene: TRBV11-1; abundance: -; j_gene: TRBJ1-4; len: 14; d_gene: -; CDR3nt: TGTGCCAGCAGATCCGGTCAGAAGAATGAAAAACTGTTTTTT; CDR3aa: CASRSGQKNEKLFF
v_gene: TRBV7-9; abundance: many; j_gene: TRBJ1-2; len: 14; d_gene: TRBD1; CDR3nt: TGTGCCAGCAGCCTGGGACAGGGCTTCTATGGCTACACCTTC; CDR3aa: CASSLGQGFYGYTF
v_gene: TRBV11-2; abundance: few; j_gene: TRBJ2-7; len: 15; d_gene: -; CDR3nt: TGTGCCAGCAGCTTGGACCCACTAACGTCCTACGAGCAGTACTTC; CDR3aa: CASSLDPLTSYEQYF
v_gene: TRBV5-1; abundance: -; j_gene: TRBJ2-7; len: 15; d_gene: -; CDR3nt: TGCGCCAGCAGCTTGGGACTAGGTATGCACTACGAGCAGTACTTC; CDR3aa: CASSLGLGMHYEQYF
v_gene: TRBV19; abundance: many; j_gene: TRBJ1-2; len: 11; d_gene: -; CDR3nt: TGTGCCAGTCGATCTTATTATGGCTACACCTTC; CDR3aa: CASRSYYGYTF
v_gene: TRBV2; abundance: -; j_gene: TRBJ2-2; len: 15; d_gene: TRBD2; CDR3nt: TGTGCCAGCACCCCCGTGGCGGGGGGCCACGGGGAGCTGTTTTTT; CDR3aa: CASTPVAGGHGELFF
v_gene: TRBV7-2; abundance: -; j_gene: TRBJ2-7; len: 15; d_gene: TRBD1; CDR3nt: TGTGCCAGCAGGCAAGGACAGGAACTAACCTACGAGCAGTACTTC; CDR3aa: CASRQGQELTYEQYF
v_gene: TRBV6-1; abundance: -; j_gene: TRBJ1-2; len: 13; d_gene: -; CDR3nt: TGTGCCAGCAGTGTCTCCAGGGACTATGGCTACACCTTC; CDR3aa: CASSVSRDYGYTF
v_gene: TRBV29-1; abundance: many; j_gene: TRBJ2-7; len: 13; d_gene: -; CDR3nt: TGCAGCGTTGAAGACGGGGGATTAGGCGAGCAGTACTTC; CDR3aa: CSVEDGGLGEQYF
v_gene: TRBV11-2; abundance: -; j_gene: TRBJ2-7; len: 13; d_gene: TRBD2; CDR3nt: TGTGCCAGCGCGGCGGGGGAGACCTACGAGCAGTACTTC; CDR3aa: CASAAGETYEQYF
v_gene: TRBV5-6; abundance: few; j_gene: TRBJ1-3; len: 14; d_gene: -; CDR3nt: TGTGCCAGCAGCTTCGGACTATCTGGAAACACCATATATTTT; CDR3aa: CASSFGLSGNTIYF
v_gene: TRBV20-1; abundance: once; j_gene: TRBJ2-5; len: 12; d_gene: -; CDR3nt: TGCAGTGCTAGAAGCGTACAAGAGACCCAGTACTTC; CDR3aa: CSARSVQETQYF
v_gene: TRBV9; abundance: once; j_gene: TRBJ2-5; len: 15; d_gene: TRBD2; CDR3nt: TGTGCCAGCAGCGTAGTAGCGGGAGTTCAAGAGACCCAGTACTTC; CDR3aa: CASSVVAGVQETQYF
v_gene: TRBV7-2; abundance: -; j_gene: TRBJ1-6; len: 16; d_gene: TRBD1; CDR3nt: TGTGCCAGCAGCGGCTTAGGACAGGCGCAGAATTCACCCCTCCACTTT; CDR3aa: CASSGLGQAQNSPLHF
v_gene: TRBV15; abundance: -; j_gene: TRBJ1-2; len: 12; d_gene: -; CDR3nt: TGTGCCAGCTCATGGGACGGAGATGGCTACACCTTC; CDR3aa: CASSWDGDGYTF
v_gene: TRBV13; abundance: few; j_gene: TRBJ2-7; len: 14; d_gene: -; CDR3nt: TGTGCCAGCAGCCCATCGGGACTCCTCTACGAGCAGTACTTC; CDR3aa: CASSPSGLLYEQYF
v_gene: TRBV24-1; abundance: many; j_gene: TRBJ1-4; len: 13; d_gene: -; CDR3nt: TGTGCCACCAGTGAGACAGAGTTCGAAAAACTGTTTTTT; CDR3aa: CATSETEFEKLFF
v_gene: TRBV20-1; abundance: -; j_gene: TRBJ2-3; len: 12; d_gene: -; CDR3nt: TGCAGTGCCCGACCTGCTCCAGATACGCAGTATTTT; CDR3aa: CSARPAPDTQYF